In its sample, the clone carrying this T cell receptor beta chain was seen once. These data come from a study of blood T cell repertoires in COVID-19. CDR1 LNHDA and CDR2 SQIVND come from the germline V gene (reference sequence). With 1 base clipped from V and 2 bases from J, the junction kept 4 bases outside the gene matches. This CDR3 has 16 amino acids. Sequenced by immunoSEQ multiplex PCR; TCRdb stores in-frame clones only, minus some. Among 140,000 to 150,000 clones listed, 88% were seen once. The sequenced material came from peripheral blood. This sequence was found in a human donor with COVID-19, enrolled during active disease. The donor label of this sample is uncertain. The chain employs TRBV19 and TRBJ2-1; 8 nucleotides agree with TRBD2. CDR3 in DNA: TGTGCCAGTAGTATAGTTCGGGGGGGAACCTACAATGAGCAGTTCTTC. It codes for CASSIVRGGTYNEQFF. Full variable domain (remainder filled in from reference TRBV19 and TRBJ2-1): DGGITQSPKYLFRKEGQNVTLSCEQNLNHDAMYWYRQDPGQGLRLIYYSQIVNDFQKGDIAEGYSVSREKKESFPLTVTSAQKNPTAFYLCASSIVRGGTYNEQFFGPGTRLTVL.